The rows below give T cell receptor beta chains drawn from one sample of a study of shared clonotypes between healthy human individuals. Assay used: immunoSEQ multiplex PCR; TCRdb lists only in-frame clones, some missing. The sample includes around 980,000 clones, approximately 80% of them seen just once. The sequenced material came from memory CD4+ T cells from PBMCs. The receptors here all came from a man between 18 and 29 years old in good health. Some clones in this sample may be carry-over from other donors' samples. Both conserved end residues are part of each CDR3. The D gene is left open where the match is weak. Not every row has a clone size; where given, it reads once, few, many or a size class.

cdr3_nt cdr3_aa clone_size d_call j_call v_call
TGTGCCTGGAGTGGTGCGGCAGGAAGATACTATGGCTACACCTTC CAWSGAAGRYYGYTF . . TRBJ1-2 TRBV30
TGTGCCAGCAGCTCGGACAGGGACACTGAAGCTTTCTTT CASSSDRDTEAFF many TRBD1 TRBJ1-1 TRBV7-3
TGTGCCAGCAGTGAAGAGTCGGGGGAAGCGGCCCGGTTCTTC CASSEESGEAARFF . . TRBJ2-1 TRBV2
TGTGCCAGCAGCTTAGGCCAGGGGGCATACGAGCAGTACTTC CASSLGQGAYEQYF . TRBD1 TRBJ2-7 TRBV7-2
TGTGCCAGCAGCTTAGGGGTGGGACAGGGATCTCACGAGCAGTACTTC CASSLGVGQGSHEQYF . TRBD1 TRBJ2-7 TRBV7-9
TGCGCCAGCAGCCAAGTTCCAGACGGGGAGCAGTACTTC CASSQVPDGEQYF . . TRBJ2-7 TRBV4-3
TGCAGCGTTGGGGTTAGTGAGGGGGTAGTCTACAATGAGCAGTTCTTC CSVGVSEGVVYNEQFF . . TRBJ2-1 TRBV29-1
TGTGCCAGCAGGTTTCCGGGACAGACCTATGGCTACACCTTC CASRFPGQTYGYTF . TRBD1 TRBJ1-2 TRBV6-1
TGTGCCTGGAGGGGACTGAAATCTAACTATGGCTACACCTTC CAWRGLKSNYGYTF . . TRBJ1-2 TRBV30
TGTGCCAGCGCTGTGATGAGTAGGGCGGATACGCAGTATTTT CASAVMSRADTQYF once . TRBJ2-3 TRBV9
TGCACCAGACTCTGCCTAGCGGCCTTCTACGAGCAGTACTTC CTRLCLAAFYEQYF many TRBD2 TRBJ2-7 TRBV29-1
TGTGCCAGCAGTAAGACTGGGGATGAGCAGTTCTTC CASSKTGDEQFF . . TRBJ2-1 TRBV6-5
TGTGCCAGCAGCTGGACAGGGGCCGACAATCAGCCCCAGCATTTT CASSWTGADNQPQHF . TRBD1 TRBJ1-5 TRBV5-6
TGTGCCAGAAAGGACCCGGGGAACAATGAGCAGTTCTTC CARKDPGNNEQFF . . TRBJ2-1 TRBV2
TGTGCCTGGATTGAAGTGGGACGAGGAGGGGTTACGTCGATCACTGAAGCTTTCTTT CAWIEVGRGGVTSITEAFF . . TRBJ1-1 TRBV30
TGCGCCAGCAGCTTGGACCCCGGCGGCAGCAATCAGCCCCAGCATTTT CASSLDPGGSNQPQHF . . TRBJ1-5 TRBV5-1
TGTGCCAGCAGTTCCAGCAACACCGGGGAGCTGTTTTTT CASSSSNTGELFF many . TRBJ2-2 TRBV6-6
TGCGCCAGCAGCCAAGGGCTAGCGGGACTCCTCACAGATACGCAGTATTTT CASSQGLAGLLTDTQYF . TRBD2 TRBJ2-3 TRBV4-3
TGCGCCAGCAGCCCGACTAGTGGTGAAGAGACCCAGTACTTC CASSPTSGEETQYF . . TRBJ2-5 TRBV4-3
TGTGCCATGGGTCCGACAGGGGGTCATGAGCAGTTCTTC CAMGPTGGHEQFF . TRBD1 TRBJ2-1 TRBV10-3
TGTGCCAGCAGCTCGGTGGTAGCGGGTTATGGGGAGCTGTTTTTT CASSSVVAGYGELFF once TRBD2 TRBJ2-2 TRBV7-3
TGCGCCAGCAGCTTGGGGGTAGAACCCGGGGAGCTGTTTTTT CASSLGVEPGELFF . . TRBJ2-2 TRBV5-1
TGTGCCAGCAGCTCGCGTGGTGAGCAGTTCTTC CASSSRGEQFF . . TRBJ2-1 TRBV5-8
TGTGCCAGCAGCTTATGGGCCCGCGAGCAGTACTTC CASSLWAREQYF . . TRBJ2-7 TRBV11-2
TGTGCCAGCTCACTGTATCTAGCGGGAGAGCTCGGAGAGACCCAGTACTTC CASSLYLAGELGETQYF . TRBD2 TRBJ2-5 TRBV18
TGTGCCAGCAGTTCTTCCCAAGAGACCCAGTACTTC CASSSSQETQYF . . TRBJ2-5 TRBV28
TGTGCCAGCAGTGGTTTCAATGAGCAGTTCTTC CASSGFNEQFF . . TRBJ2-1 TRBV27
TGTGCCAGCTCACATAGTGAGACCTATGGCTACACCTTC CASSHSETYGYTF once . TRBJ1-2 TRBV18
TGTGCCAGCAGGCCAAGGGGTCCCCGGGGACTTACCAACCATGAGCAGTTCTTC CASRPRGPRGLTNHEQFF few . TRBJ2-1 TRBV13
TGTGCCAGTAGTCTGGACGGTAGCAATCAGCCCCAGCATTTT CASSLDGSNQPQHF . . TRBJ1-5 TRBV19
TGTGCCAGCAGCACGGGGGGGGGCTGGAACACTGAAGCTTTCTTT CASSTGGGWNTEAFF . . TRBJ1-1 TRBV5-4
TGTGCCAGCAGCTTAGGTAGGAGTGGGTCCCTACCGGAAAAACTGTTTTTT CASSLGRSGSLPEKLFF . . TRBJ1-4 TRBV7-9
TGTGCCAGCAGCCCCCAAAGGCTAGCGGGAGGCAATGAGCAGTTCTTC CASSPQRLAGGNEQFF . TRBD2 TRBJ2-1 TRBV9
TGTGCCAGCAGAATACAGGGGGCAAGCGGGGGCTACACCTTC CASRIQGASGGYTF . TRBD1 TRBJ1-2 TRBV7-2
TGCGCCAGCAGCTTGAGGCCAGGGGGCCCCAATGAAAAACTGTTTTTT CASSLRPGGPNEKLFF . TRBD1 TRBJ1-4 TRBV5-1
TGTGCCAGCAGTCGTGACGGGCGATCAATAGAGACCCAGTACTTC CASSRDGRSIETQYF . . TRBJ2-5 TRBV7-8
TGTGCCAGTAGTGGAGGGACTAGGATTTTCGAGCAGTACTTC CASSGGTRIFEQYF . TRBD2 TRBJ2-7 TRBV19
TGTGCCAGCAGCGTATCGGCCGGACAGCTGTACCAAGAGACCCAGTACTTC CASSVSAGQLYQETQYF . . TRBJ2-5 TRBV9
TGTGCCAGCAGCCTGCCTGGGACCCAGTACTTC CASSLPGTQYF . . TRBJ2-5 TRBV7-8
TGCGCCAGCAGTGAGAGGAGCGCTGGGGCCAACGTCCTGACTTTC CASSERSAGANVLTF . . TRBJ2-6 TRBV10-2
TGTGCCAGCAGCTTAGGGCCTAGCGGGGTCTACGAGCAGTACTTC CASSLGPSGVYEQYF once TRBD2 TRBJ2-7 TRBV7-9
TGCAGTACGGGGGGAAACTATGGCTACACCTTC CSTGGNYGYTF . . TRBJ1-2 TRBV20-1
TGTGCCAGCAGCAGAGACATACAGAGCTCCTACAATGAGCAGTTCTTC CASSRDIQSSYNEQFF . . TRBJ2-1 TRBV5-4
TGCGCCAGCAGCTTCTTGCCTAGCGGGACCAACAATGAGCAGTTCTTC CASSFLPSGTNNEQFF . TRBD2 TRBJ2-1 TRBV5-1
TGTGCCAGCAGCTTAGGAGGGGACAGGAACACTGAAGCTTTCTTT CASSLGGDRNTEAFF . TRBD1 TRBJ1-1 TRBV7-9
TGCGCCAGCGAAATCCAACCGAACACTGAAGCTTTCTTT CASEIQPNTEAFF . . TRBJ1-1 TRBV5-1
TGTGCCAGCAGCTTAGTGGGGCGGAACTACGAGCAGTACTTC CASSLVGRNYEQYF . . TRBJ2-7 TRBV7-2
TGTGCCAGCAGCTTAGTGGGTCGAGCCAAGCGGCCTTTCTTT CASSLVGRAKRPFF . . TRBJ1-1 TRBV11-3
TGTGCCAGCAGCTTAGGGACTAGCGGGAGAGGAAATGAGCAGTTCTTC CASSLGTSGRGNEQFF . TRBD2 TRBJ2-1 TRBV7-2